The clone carrying this T cell receptor beta chain was picked up many times. Its antigen remains unidentified. The sample is drawn from a study of identical twins. Study findings and constraints: The authors noted that invariant MAIT and iNKT cells could partly confound zero-insertion analyses.

Each CDR3 protein is one row after TCRdb ran MiXCR on the 5' RACE reads. The sample carries approximately 700,000 distinct CDR3 sequences, 5.5% to 6.5% recorded once. The receptor comes from a man younger than 35 in good health. Sequenced sample: naive T cells sorted from blood.

The CDR3 here is CASSFGLGSSYEQYF. The CDR3 nucleotides read TGTGCCAGCAGTTTCGGCTTAGGGAGCTCCTACGAGCAGTACTTC. This chain links TRBV12-3 or TRBV12-4 with TRBJ2-7, with a possible D match to TRBD2 (5 bases). The V gene lost 3 bases and the J gene lost 0 bases, with 12 bases spanning the gap. This CDR3 region has 15 residues.